What follows are 28 T cell receptor beta chains derived from one specimen sequenced in a study of blood T cells in healthy people across ages. Together with a sample-barcoded 5' primer, a J-beta primer mix was included in a second PCR lasting roughly 6 to 12 cycles. MiXCR was run by TCRdb on the 5' RACE reads, yielding one entry per CDR3 protein. The profile shows fewer than 2,000,000 distinct CDR3 sequences, about 39% of them singletons. The sequenced material came from blood. Receptors originate from a human donor in good health.

CDR3 region: CASSLQGMGQPQHF. CDR3 nucleotide sequence: TGTGCCAGCAGTTTACAGGGGATGGGACAGCCCCAGCATTTT. V usage is TRBV27 and J usage is TRBJ1-5; possible D gene TRBD1, 6 bases. CDR1 and CDR2 (germline): MNHEY, SMNVEV (reference sequence). Between the trimmed V and J ends, which lost 2 bases and 7 bases, there was a span of 12 bases. CDR3 length equals 14 residues.

The rearrangement uses TRBV4-3 and TRBJ2-3, with D maybe TRBD2 (5 bases). The CDR3 has 17 residues. Germline CDR1 reads LGHNA; CDR2 reads YSLEER. Trimming took off 3 bases at V and 2 bases at J, with 18 bases between the two ends. CDR3 sequence reads: CASSHWLATGDTDTQYF. The CDR3 DNA sequence: TGCGCCAGCAGCCATTGGTTAGCGACCGGGGACACAGATACGCAGTATTTT.

This clonotype was counted between two and nine times. This sequence joins TRBV7-2 and TRBJ2-5; 8 bases agree with TRBD1. The germline CDR1 and CDR2 sequences are SGHTA and FQGNSA. This CDR3 region has 14 residues. The V gene end was trimmed by 5 bases and the J gene end by 5 bases; junction bases not matched to a gene: 7. The DNA for the CDR3 is TGTGCCAGCAGCCGACAGGGGCTAAGGGAGACCCAGTACTTC. As protein: CASSRQGLRETQYF. The entire variable domain, with the rest obtained from reference TRBV7-2 and TRBJ2-5, is as follows: GAGVSQSPSNKVTEKGKDVELRCDPISGHTALYWYRQSLGQGLEFLIYFQGNSAPDKSGLPSDRFSAERTGGSVSTLTIQRTQQEDSAVYLCASSRQGLRETQYFGPGTRLLVL.

This clonotype was recorded a few times. The chain uses TRBV7-8 and TRBJ2-1; D might be TRBD1 (6 bases). This CDR3 comprises 14 residues. V was shortened by 4 bases and J by 4 bases, with 11 bases between the two germline ends. Germline lookup yields CDR1 SGHVS and CDR2 FQNEAQ. The DNA of the CDR3 is TGTGCCAGCAGCTCACGGACAGTTTACAATGAGCAGTTCTTC. This translates into CASSSRTVYNEQFF.

The chain recombines TRBV20-1 with TRBJ2-7, with D perhaps TRBD1 or TRBD2 (5 bases each). The CDR3 has 14 amino acids. Germline lookup yields CDR1 DFQATT and CDR2 SNEGSKA (reference sequence). V was clipped by 1 base and J by 7 bases, with 17 bases between them. In DNA, the CDR3 is TGCAGTGCTAGAGCTTTACAGGCGACGGGGGAGCAGTACTTC. Translating gives CSARALQATGEQYF.

Notes on this clonotype: A read error may be the cause here, since a much bigger clone is one base away. The rearrangement links TRBV20-1 to TRBJ2-6; D may be TRBD1 (5 bases). Germline V gene sequence: CDR1 DFQATT, CDR2 SNEGSKA (reference sequence). The CDR3 sequence is 13 residues long. The CDR3, as DNA: TGCAGTGCTAGAATCTCTGGGGCCAACGTCCTGGCTTTC. Protein sequence: CSARISGANVLAF.

The CDR3 region is CASSHPDRGVWEQYF. The CDR3 DNA reads TGTGCCAGCAGCCACCCGGACAGGGGAGTCTGGGAGCAGTACTTC. This sequence joins TRBV7-9 and TRBJ2-4; 9 bases align to TRBD1. The CDR3 covers 15 residues. From germline, CDR1 is SEHNR and CDR2 FQNEAQ (reference sequence). The junction had 15 bases not matched to a gene; V was cut back by 5 bases and J by 13 bases.

In DNA, the CDR3 is TGTGCCAGCAGCCAGCCCAAGGTAGCGAACACTGAAGCTTTCTTT. Translation: CASSQPKVANTEAFF. V and J are TRBV11-3 and TRBJ1-1; D is undetermined. The germline V gene has CDR1 SGHNT and CDR2 YENEEA. The germline V and J ends were trimmed by 5 bases and 1 base, with 14 bases remaining between them. The CDR3 has 15 residues.

The CDR3 nucleotides read TGCAGTGCTAGAGATATGGAGGGGTTTGGGTACACTGAAGCTTTCTTT. Its translation is CSARDMEGFGYTEAFF. The chain recombines TRBV20-1 with TRBJ1-1, with D possibly TRBD1 on 5 matching bases. The ends were cut back, 0 bases at V and 3 bases at J, with 17 bases in the middle. CDR1 is DFQATT, CDR2 SNEGSKA, per germline (reference sequence). This CDR3 comprises 16 residues.

V usage is TRBV20-1 and J usage is TRBJ2-7, with D unresolved. This CDR3 comprises 14 residues. Trimming removed 3 bases at V and 0 bases at J, with 12 bases between. Germline-derived CDR1 and CDR2 are DFQATT and SNEGSKA (reference sequence). The CDR3 coding sequence is TGCAGTGCTAGGGGCACCCGGAGCTCCTACGAGCAGTACTTC. Its protein product is CSARGTRSSYEQYF.

In this sample, this clonotype turned up a few times. The chain has TRBV5-4 and TRBJ2-4; 8 bases fit TRBD1. The V segment lost 1 base and the J segment 6 bases; nucleotides outside the gene matches: 12. Germline-derived CDR1 and CDR2 are SGHNT and YYREEE (reference sequence). The CDR3 runs to 17 residues. CDR3 residues: CASSLFAGGEVGNIQYF. The CDR3 DNA sequence: TGTGCCAGCAGCTTGTTTGCAGGGGGCGAAGTTGGAAACATTCAGTACTTC.

This clonotype has more than one count but fewer than ten. V usage is TRBV7-8 and J usage is TRBJ2-1, with D perhaps matching TRBD1 (5 bases). This CDR3 is built from 14 residues. Trimming left V 7 bases short and J 5 bases short, with 15 bases between. Per germline, CDR1 SGHVS and CDR2 FQNEAQ. CDR3 in amino acids: CASTERTRHNEQFF. In DNA, the CDR3 is TGTGCCAGCACCGAAAGGACACGCCACAATGAGCAGTTCTTC.

This chain joins TRBV12-3 or TRBV12-4 and TRBJ2-7; no definite D call. This CDR3 contains 14 residues. V was trimmed by 4 bases and J by 0 bases, leaving 10 bases between them. Here the CDR3 reads CASSYVKGSYEQYF. The CDR3 DNA sequence: TGTGCCAGCAGTTATGTGAAGGGCTCCTACGAGCAGTACTTC.

The chain recombines TRBV7-9 with TRBJ2-7; D uncertain. CDR1 is SEHNR and CDR2 is FQNEAQ in the germline V gene (reference sequence). V was cut by 1 base and J by 3 bases, with 13 bases left in between. The CDR3 is 15 amino acids. Here the CDR3 DNA reads TGTGCCAGCAGCTTAGTCTTGGTAGCAGTCTACGAGCAGTACTTC. Protein sequence: CASSLVLVAVYEQYF.

V and J are TRBV20-1 and TRBJ2-3; no definite D call. Between the trimmed V and J ends, which lost 4 bases and 0 bases, there was a span of 17 bases. This CDR3 has 16 residues. The germline CDR1 and CDR2 sequences are DFQATT and SNEGSKA (reference sequence). The CDR3 reads CSAKTEWPRSTDTQYF. The CDR3, as DNA: TGCAGTGCTAAAACAGAATGGCCCCGTAGCACAGATACGCAGTATTTT.

This clonotype was detected only a few times. The chain combines TRBV5-1 with TRBJ2-7; 9 bases agree with TRBD1. In germline, CDR1 is SGHRS, CDR2 YFSETQ. The CDR3 runs to 14 residues. V lost 3 bases to trimming and J lost 7 bases; unmatched junction nucleotides: 8. For the CDR3, the DNA is TGCGCCAGCAGCTCCGGGACAGGGAATCGAGAGCAGTACTTC. Protein sequence: CASSSGTGNREQYF. The entire variable domain, with the rest obtained from reference TRBV5-1 and TRBJ2-7, is as follows: KAGVTQTPRYLIKTRGQQVTLSCSPISGHRSVSWYQQTPGQGLQFLFEYFSETQRNKGNFPGRFSGRQFSNSRSEMNVSTLELGDSALYLCASSSGTGNREQYFGPGTRLTVT.

This clonotype was counted a few times. The gene calls are TRBV7-9 and TRBJ2-5, with unresolved D. With the DNA end fitting TRBJ2-7 better, the J assignment may be wrong. The CDR3 loop spans 13 amino acids. In germline, CDR1 is SEHNR, CDR2 FQNEAQ (reference sequence). CDR3 sequence reads: CASSLALQNEQYF. In nucleotides, the CDR3 is TGTGCCAGCAGCTTAGCGTTACAGAACGAGCAGTACTTC.

Details on this clonotype: The junction differs from germline at one of its ends, possibly a read error. The chain combines TRBV4-3 with TRBJ2-1, with D possibly TRBD1 on 6 matching bases. The CDR3 extends over 14 amino acids. Germline CDR1 reads LGHNA; CDR2 reads YSLEER. The CDR3 bases are TGCGCCGGCAGCCAAGAGAGGACAGACAATGAGCAGTTCTTC. This translates into CAGSQERTDNEQFF.

J is TRBJ2-3 and V is TRBV20-1; 8 bases line up with TRBD2. CDR1 is DFQATT, CDR2 SNEGSKA, per germline (reference sequence). CDR3 length: 16 residues. V trimming: 0 bases; J trimming: 3 bases; junction bases outside the gene matches: 8. CDR3 amino acids: CSARDLWRGVTDTQYF. The DNA of the CDR3 is TGCAGTGCTAGAGATCTCTGGCGGGGGGTTACAGATACGCAGTATTTT.

The V and J genes are TRBV5-1 and TRBJ1-2; TRBD1 is a possible D gene (6 bases). Germline V gene sequence: CDR1 SGHRS, CDR2 YFSETQ. Trimming pared 0 bases from V and 4 bases from J, leaving 16 bases between. This CDR3 has 16 residues. As DNA, the CDR3 is TGCGCCAGCAGCTTGGCCATCAGGGGAAGGGGCTATGGCTACACCTTC. It specifies CASSLAIRGRGYGYTF.

In this sample, this clonotype turned up a few times. V is TRBV5-1 and J is TRBJ2-2; D is unresolved. This CDR3 comprises 16 residues. Looked up from germline, CDR1 is SGHRS and CDR2 is YFSETQ. Between the trimmed V and J ends, which lost 2 bases and 1 base, there was a span of 12 bases. The CDR3: CASSLDSQMNTGELFF. The CDR3 nucleotides read TGCGCCAGCAGCTTAGATAGTCAGATGAACACCGGGGAGCTGTTTTTT.

Here the CDR3 reads CSVSMTGVNYEQYF. In DNA, the CDR3 is TGCAGCGTTTCGATGACAGGGGTGAATTACGAGCAGTACTTC. The chain employs TRBV29-1 and TRBJ2-7; TRBD1 matches at 8 bases. This CDR3 has 14 amino acids. CDR1 is SQVTM and CDR2 is ANQGSEA in the germline V gene. J gave up 4 bases and V 5 bases, and 10 bases lay outside the gene matches.

This clonotype came up once. Its ends do not fully match the called genes, so a read error is possible. The CDR3 DNA sequence: TGTGCCAGCAGCCAAGATCCCCCCACAGGGGCGGGTTACAATGAGCAGATCTTC. This encodes CASSQDPPTGAGYNEQIF. The chain recombines TRBV4-2 with TRBJ2-1, with 7 positions matching TRBD1. The CDR3 spans 18 residues. The germline V gene has CDR1 LGHNA and CDR2 YNFKEQ.

The J gene is TRBJ1-6, the V gene TRBV25-1; 8 bases match TRBD1. The CDR3 runs 14 residues. Trimming took 7 bases from V and 7 from J; bases not matched to a gene: 6. Germline CDR1 and CDR2: MGHDK and SYGVNS. This CDR3 reads CASTDRGRNSPLHF. The CDR3 DNA reads TGTGCCAGCACTGACAGGGGAAGGAATTCACCCCTCCACTTT.

The chain employs TRBV2 and TRBJ1-5; D not certain. The CDR3 sequence is 14 residues long. CDR1 SNHLY and CDR2 FYNNEI come from the germline V gene. Trimming took 3 bases from V and 5 from J, leaving 11 bases between them. The CDR3 nucleotides read TGTGCCAGCAGTGAGGGGTCCGGGTATCAGCCCCAGCATTTT. Translated, it gives CASSEGSGYQPQHF. The variable domain in full, with the rest retrieved from reference TRBV2 and TRBJ1-5, is EPEVTQTPSHQVTQMGQEVILRCVPISNHLYFYWYRQILGQKVEFLVSFYNNEISEKSEIFDDQFSVERPDGSNFTLKIRSTKLEDSAMYFCASSEGSGYQPQHFGDGTRLSIL.

This clonotype was detected many times. The chain carries TRBV20-1 and TRBJ2-4, with D uncertain. V lost 0 bases, J lost 6 bases, and 6 bases lay in between. The V gene's germline CDR1 is DFQATT and CDR2 SNEGSKA (reference sequence). CDR3 length equals 12 residues. CDR3 sequence: CSARDRVNIQYF. The CDR3, as DNA: TGCAGTGCTAGAGATAGAGTAAACATTCAGTACTTC.

As to this clonotype: A junction end diverges from the germline sequence, so it may reflect a read error. J is TRBJ1-2 and V is TRBV4-3, with a tentative D call TRBD1 (5 bases). The CDR3 extends over 19 amino acids. Germline CDR1 LGHNA, CDR2 YSLEER. The CDR3 sequence is CASGQILPDTGGANYGYTF. CDR3 nucleotide sequence: TGCGCCAGCGGCCAGATCCTCCCAGACACCGGGGGGGCTAACTATGGCTACACCTTC.

Note on this clonotype: A read error is possible here, since a much larger clone lies one base away. Here the CDR3 DNA reads TGCAGTGCTAGAGACGGACGCCGAGAGGCCGACGTCCTGACTTTC. It encodes CSARDGRREADVLTF. This chain joins TRBV20-1 and TRBJ2-6; no clear D gene. Germline V gene data show CDR1 as DFQATT and CDR2 as SNEGSKA (reference sequence). This CDR3 is 15 amino acids long.